This T cell receptor beta chain was recovered during a study of blood T cell repertoires in COVID-19. Whole-study context: T cells, B-cell-depleted T cells, or PBMCs provided the cDNA or gDNA that served as material.

With 2 bases clipped from V and 2 bases from J, the junction kept 6 bases outside the gene matches. The CDR3 is 16 amino acids. Germline-derived CDR1 and CDR2 are MNHEY and SMNVEV (reference sequence). Authors' data handling: Quantification of nucleated cells was approximated via reference gene primer amplification. Profiled with immunoSEQ multiplex PCR; TCRdb holds only in-frame clones, not every one. V and J calls and clone size are given by that table; D and trimming were obtained from the DNA. The data contain roughly 100,000 clones, about 87% of them seen just once; the ten biggest clones take up roughly 14%.

Sequences were obtained from peripheral blood. The chain links TRBV27 to TRBJ2-3; TRBD1 agrees at 8 bases. This sequence originates from a man aged 50-60 years with acute or convalescent COVID-19. CDR3 residues: CASSLIGTGLTDTQYF. DNA of the CDR3: TGTGCCAGCAGTTTAATTGGGACAGGACTCACAGATACGCAGTATTTT.